This T cell receptor beta chain was recovered during a study of persistence of HIV-infected CD4 T cells. Points from the study as a whole: Degenerate expanded CDR3beta sequences were enriched among CMV- and Gag-responding cells.

To note about this clone: What it binds is unknown.

Between the trimmed V and J ends, which lost 1 base and 4 bases, there was a span of 14 bases. The CDR3 runs to 16 residues. Germline V gene data show CDR1 as SGHTA and CDR2 as FQGTGA. The stimulus was lysate of CMV-infected fibroblasts, about 10 ug/mL. Sorted nonresponding memory CD4+ T cells were CD40L-negative, CD69-negative, CD45RO-high. The libraries were made with immunoSEQ version 4 in survey mode. Libraries were prepared by immunoSEQ multiplex PCR; TCRdb keeps only in-frame clonotypes and omits some of them. The data contain approximately 26,000 clones, around 73% of them singletons. The chain couples TRBV7-3 to TRBJ2-1, with D unresolved. Sequenced material: CD4+ T cells sorted from PBMCs after roughly 18-hour stimulation, taken from a patient who received antiretroviral therapy. The TCR was taken from an adult woman with HIV who was CMV-seropositive. CDR3 sequence reads: CASSLSPGPGYNEQFF. The CDR3 nucleotides are TGTGCCAGCAGCTTAAGCCCGGGCCCCGGTTACAATGAGCAGTTCTTC. Combining the CDR3 with reference TRBV7-3 and TRBJ2-1 gives the whole variable domain GAGVSQTPSNKVTEKGKYVELRCDPISGHTALYWYRQSLGQGPEFLIYFQGTGAADDSGLPNDRFFAVRPEGSVSTLKIQRTERGDSAVYLCASSLSPGPGYNEQFFGPGTRLTVL.